The sequence of this T cell receptor (beta chain) was determined in a study of beta chain features in type 1 diabetes. As for the study in general: Roughly 110,000,000 sorted cells were examined across all samples. Whole-study findings and limits: Researchers caution that PCR might favor shorter templates, equally among patients and controls. Sequencing the cDNA could make cells with high TCR expression show up more than they should.

This clone appeared a few times. What it binds is unknown. Since all of the isolated RNA was reverse transcribed, expressed TCRB transcripts were what got sequenced. This table comes from immunoSEQ multiplex PCR, and its TCRdb copy is limited to in-frame clones, with some not included. The table records 300,000 to 400,000 clones, roughly an eighth of them present only once. The CDR3 is 16 amino acids. The germline V gene has CDR1 LGHNA and CDR2 YNFKEQ. V dropped 4 bases and J dropped 5; count of bases not matched to a gene: 11. The sample consisted of naive CD4+ T cells from blood. The receptor was derived from a man aged 18-30 years in good health. This rearrangement joins TRBV4-2 to TRBJ1-5; TRBD1 matches at 7 bases. The CDR3 loop reads CASSRTGSGGHQPQHF. The CDR3 DNA reads TGTGCCAGCAGCCGGACAGGTTCGGGCGGCCATCAGCCCCAGCATTTT.